This T cell receptor beta chain was recovered during a study of cytomegalovirus exposure and HLA in healthy donors (dated by TCRdb to the late 2010s). General notes on the study: An earlier analysis of a few hundred of the donors reported under 300 Gb of sequence data and 95 million to 120 million unique TCR beta sequences obtained from around 180 million T cells. In a later genetic analysis, genome-wide SNP genotypes for about 55% of the 666 donors were used, and that subset was treated as a discovery cohort. Across approximately 400 genotyped donors of the cohort, an average of approximately 200,000 unique TCR beta nucleotide sequences per donor were sequenced, and 15% to 20% of those sequences were non-productive. Every repertoire in the discovery cohort had been generated on one and the same sequencing platform. Typing coverage differed by locus: A, B, C, DRB1 and DQB1 were typed in about 620-630 donors, DQA1 in 522, DPA1 in some 570, and DPB1 in approximately 450. HLA typing included class I and class II loci at four-digit resolution. In the later analysis, no new phenotypic data were used to find candidate immune exposures; instead, reliance was placed on TCR beta sequences and their occurrence across donors. To predict cytomegalovirus infection status, the study brought together high-throughput TCR immunosequencing, statistical association of individual TCRs with disease status, and machine learning. Approximately 300 gigabases of sequencing data and around 80 million unique TCR sequences made up an early release that covered approximately 650 HLA-typed donors. Among the roughly 400 genotyped donors, 75% to 90% belonged to the genetic ancestry cluster associated with self-reported Caucasian donors. Besides the first cohort of hundreds of subjects, a separate validation cohort made up of some 110 different subjects was used. The study was designed to test whether signatures of past pathogen exposure could be identified by cataloging public T cell receptors. A handful of DR-DQ haplotypes were handled as single units for association and clustering because linkage in the cohort was strong. In a later analysis, previously published TCR beta repertoires from more than 500 donors were re-analyzed and high-resolution HLA genotyping was added so that TCR occurrence patterns could be studied. Using immunosequencing, the study profiled T cell repertoires from some 670 subjects and related those repertoires to cytomegalovirus serostatus. An earlier analysis of some 500 of the donors used high-throughput TCR beta sequencing to judge whether each TCR beta V gene segment behaved as functional or pseudogenic. Donor age, sex, ethnicity and CMV serostatus were compiled together with the repertoire data. General findings and caveats noted by the study authors: In this cohort, only TCR beta chains were sequenced, and detectable features were limited by the absence of alpha or paired-chain data. Correlated functional status among segregating V segments might reflect linkage disequilibrium, but an unknown experimental factor could not be ruled out. In an earlier analysis of some 550 of the donors, most TCR beta V segments were observed in productive rearrangements about 90% or about 30% of the time, broadly matching IMGT annotations. Several of the top co-occurrence clusters appeared to be linked to parvovirus B19, influenza, CMV and Epstein-Barr virus, according to a later analysis. Because counts were too low, under 20 rarely observed V segments, including chromosome 9 orphons, were left out of the earlier analysis of a few hundred of the donors. Some IMGT-functional V segments, including TRBV6-2 and TRBV6-3, could not be distinguished by the 87-base-pair reads and were therefore excluded. A later genetic analysis associated a missense DCLRE1C variant with V-gene and J-gene trimming of TCR beta chains, and an independent cohort replicated the association. Most TCR sequences were seen in very few donors, while some public TCRs were found in many individuals. A later analysis found that TCR association rates varied across HLA loci, with DRB1 alleles showing the most associated TCRs and HLA-C alleles the fewest. Roughly uniform sequencing depth across donors was assumed in presence/absence analyses, although this assumption may not hold. A few of the identified cytomegalovirus-associated TCR beta chains were confirmed in vitro to be specific for cytomegalovirus antigens. HLA typing was unavailable for some donors at each locus, so association tests used only the typed subset. The classifier was reported to diagnose cytomegalovirus status with high specificity and sensitivity in both the original cohort and the validation cohort. Compared with equally common non-associated chains, HLA-associated TCR beta chains in a later analysis were more clonally expanded and had lower generation probabilities. A later analysis associated some 17,000 TCR beta sequences with specific HLA alleles at a false discovery rate of 0.05. When HLA alleles, especially DR and DQ, strongly co-occurred, TCR associations were difficult to assign to individual alleles. According to the authors, the approach could potentially be generalized to other disease states and immunological phenotypes. In the study, approximately 150 TCR beta chains were listed as associated with cytomegalovirus. For the cohort, immune exposure information was limited to CMV serostatus. A further reported finding was that TCR beta sequences accurately predicted the HLA-A and HLA-B alleles for most subjects in the first cohort. Most CMV-associated TCR beta chains appeared to be HLA-restricted in a later analysis, and the HLA associations seemed to be driven largely by CMV exposure. A cluster of highly shared sequence variants was judged likely to represent a technical artifact of the sequencing pipeline. In a later genetic analysis, fewer N-insertions in productive TCRs were reported among donors in an Asian-associated ancestry cluster than the 666-donor mean.

Library generation was performed with the immunoSEQ multiplex PCR assay. The multiplex PCR relied on a mix of 60 forward primers for TCR Vbeta segments and 13 reverse primers for TCR Jbeta segments. A multiplex PCR assay on genomic DNA amplified the CDR3 region of rearranged TCR beta genes. Amplified TCR beta libraries were sequenced as 87-base-pair reads on the Illumina HiSeq System. Turning to the authors' computational methods: In a later analysis, tens of millions of unique TCR beta chains were counted across the approximately 620 repertoires, and approximately 9.9 million of these chains were shared by at least two donors. Raw reads were error-corrected and collapsed into unique sequences by a nearest-neighbor algorithm in which closely related sequences were merged to remove PCR and sequencing errors. V, D and J gene segments were assigned by aligning CDR3 sequences to IMGT reference sequences. For a sequence to be retained, a match of at least six nucleotides to both a V gene segment and a J gene segment was required. Rearrangements were called productive when the CDR3 lacked stop codons and stayed in frame with V and J; all others were non-productive. CDR3 was defined according to IMGT convention as the region running from the second conserved V-encoded cysteine to the conserved J-encoded phenylalanine. The earlier analysis of a few hundred of the donors excluded any sequence lacking an unambiguous match to a single V gene segment. In an earlier analysis of approximately 500 of the donors, a V segment was called functional when productive rearrangements were above 56.7%, and segregating when the standard deviation between donors exceeded 5%. A statistical classification framework was built for diagnosing cytomegalovirus status from the catalog of TCR beta chain sequences. V and J gene assignment, in a later analysis, came from comparing TCR nucleotide sequences with IMGT/GENE-DB human TR gene sequences. A later analysis assigned CDR3 sequences and most-parsimonious VDJ recombination scenarios with the TCRdist pipeline. In a later analysis, each TCR beta chain was defined by its CDR3 amino acid sequence together with its V-gene family, and reads without a unique V-gene family were excluded. A later analysis removed nearly 600 highly shared, low-generation-probability nucleotide sequences to deal with suspected cross-contamination and a sequencing artifact. A later analysis calculated a clonal expansion index for each public chain from normalized within-repertoire ranks of inferred template counts. A later analysis computed generation probabilities with a VDJ recombination model fitted to out-of-frame rearrangements, and checked the results against IGoR. In a later analysis, hypergeometric tests were used to score TCR-TCR, TCR-HLA and TCR-CMV co-occurrence, with a repertoire-size bias correction applied to TCR pairs. To estimate false discovery rates, a later analysis permuted the HLA or CMV assignments 20 times. A later analysis grouped co-occurring TCRs with DBSCAN, adding TCRdist sequence similarity when clustering within HLA-allele-positive subsets. Repertoires with fewer than 30,000 or more than 120,000 public chains were left out of co-occurrence clustering, as were a handful of repertoires with anomalous nucleotide sharing. TCRdb retrieved this table from immuneACCESS and kept in-frame rearrangements only. Not all clones are present; in checked studies, unresolved V genes account for under half, and no reason is known for the remainder. V, J and clone size derive from that table, while D and trimming were established from the DNA sequence. For this sample the table gives over 100,000 clones, of which roughly 82% were detected only once. The ten largest clones represent 4.2% of the sample.

The CDR3 goes from the cysteine to the phenylalanine over 13 residues. The entry retains the CDR3 DNA only, 39 bases that are in frame from base 1. Here V drops 10 bases and J drops 5 bases, and the junction holds 9 bases not matched to any gene. CDR1 is given as SEHNR and CDR2 as FQNEAQ, both from the germline V gene (reference sequence). A word on this clone: It lacks a known antigen. No much larger clonotype is one base removed from it; base qualities were not supplied.

The cohort comprised 666 healthy bone marrow donors. At the time of sampling, every cohort member was nominally healthy, though immune exposures that went unrecorded were likely present. The donor tested CMV seropositive and was one of the 289 seropositive cohort members. Every donor gave a peripheral blood sample, and the peripheral blood mononuclear cells from that sample were used for TCR beta sequencing. The Qiagen DNeasy Blood Extraction Kit was used to extract genomic DNA from the blood cell samples. The sequenced material came from PBMCs. The sequence came from a male donor in good health and CMV-seropositive. The chain couples TRBV7-9 to TRBJ1-2; the junction holds 8 bases that match TRBD1. The base sequence is TGTGCCATACAGGGGGACCTCAGGTATGGCTACACCTTC. It translates as CAIQGDLRYGYTF.